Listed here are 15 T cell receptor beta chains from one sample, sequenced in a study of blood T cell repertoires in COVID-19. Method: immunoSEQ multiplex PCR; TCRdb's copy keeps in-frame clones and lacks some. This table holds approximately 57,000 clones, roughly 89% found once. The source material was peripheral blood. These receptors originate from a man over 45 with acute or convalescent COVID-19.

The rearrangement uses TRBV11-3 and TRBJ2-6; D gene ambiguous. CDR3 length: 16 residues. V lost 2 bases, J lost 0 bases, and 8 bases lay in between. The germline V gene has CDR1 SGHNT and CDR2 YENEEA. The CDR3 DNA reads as TGTGCCAGCAGCTTACTAGTTGGCTCTGGGGCCAACGTCCTGACTTTC. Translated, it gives CASSLLVGSGANVLTF.

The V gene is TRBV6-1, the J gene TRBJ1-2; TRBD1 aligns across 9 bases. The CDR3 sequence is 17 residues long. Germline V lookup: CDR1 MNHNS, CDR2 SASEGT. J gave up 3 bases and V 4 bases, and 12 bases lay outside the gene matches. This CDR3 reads CASSGRDRAPYDYGYTF. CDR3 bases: TGTGCCAGCAGTGGTCGGGACAGGGCCCCCTACGACTATGGCTACACCTTC.

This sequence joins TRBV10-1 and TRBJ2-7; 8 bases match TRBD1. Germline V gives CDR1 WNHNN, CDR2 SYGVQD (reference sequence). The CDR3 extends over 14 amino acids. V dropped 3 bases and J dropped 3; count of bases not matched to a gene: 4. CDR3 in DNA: TGCGCCAGCAGTGACATTGGGACAGGCTACGAGCAGTACTTC. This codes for CASSDIGTGYEQYF.

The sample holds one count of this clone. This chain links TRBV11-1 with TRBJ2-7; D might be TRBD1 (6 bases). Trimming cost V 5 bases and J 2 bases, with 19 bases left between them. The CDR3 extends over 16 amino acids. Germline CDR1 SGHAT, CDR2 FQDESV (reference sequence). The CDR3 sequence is CASSPTRDILAYEQYF. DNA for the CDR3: TGTGCCAGCAGCCCCACCCGGGACATTCTAGCCTACGAGCAGTACTTC.

CDR3 in DNA: TGTGCCAGCAGTTCCCCAGGAGCGGGAAGGCAGGATGAGCAGTTCTTC. It codes for CASSSPGAGRQDEQFF. The chain combines TRBV27 with TRBJ2-1; 7 nucleotides align to TRBD2. Germline CDR1 is MNHEY and CDR2 is SMNVEV (reference sequence). The trim removed 4 bases at V and 8 bases at J, leaving 14 bases unmatched. CDR3 length: 16 amino acids.

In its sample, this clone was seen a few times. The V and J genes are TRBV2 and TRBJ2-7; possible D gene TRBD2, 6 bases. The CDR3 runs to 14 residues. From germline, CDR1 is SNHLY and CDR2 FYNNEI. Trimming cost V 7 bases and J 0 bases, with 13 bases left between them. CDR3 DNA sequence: TGTGCCAGCATATTGGCGGGACCCTCCTACGAGCAGTACTTC. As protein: CASILAGPSYEQYF.

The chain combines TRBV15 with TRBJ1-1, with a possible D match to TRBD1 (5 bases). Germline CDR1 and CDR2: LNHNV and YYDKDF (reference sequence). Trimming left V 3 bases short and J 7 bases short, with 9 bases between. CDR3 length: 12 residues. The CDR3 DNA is TGTGCCACCAGCAGTCAGGGTATTGAAGCTTTCTTT. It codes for CATSSQGIEAFF.

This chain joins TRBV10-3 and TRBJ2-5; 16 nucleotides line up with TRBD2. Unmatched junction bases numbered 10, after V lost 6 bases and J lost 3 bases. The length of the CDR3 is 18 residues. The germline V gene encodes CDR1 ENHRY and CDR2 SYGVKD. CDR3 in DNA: TGTGCCATCAGCGGCCCAGGGACTAGCGGGAGGGAAGAAGAGACCCAGTACTTC. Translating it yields CAISGPGTSGREEETQYF.

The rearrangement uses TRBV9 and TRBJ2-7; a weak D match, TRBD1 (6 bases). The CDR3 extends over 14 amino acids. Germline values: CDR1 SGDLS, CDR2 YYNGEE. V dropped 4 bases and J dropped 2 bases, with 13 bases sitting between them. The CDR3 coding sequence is TGTGCCAGCAGCTCGGGACAAACGCCCTACGAGCAGTACTTC. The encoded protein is CASSSGQTPYEQYF.

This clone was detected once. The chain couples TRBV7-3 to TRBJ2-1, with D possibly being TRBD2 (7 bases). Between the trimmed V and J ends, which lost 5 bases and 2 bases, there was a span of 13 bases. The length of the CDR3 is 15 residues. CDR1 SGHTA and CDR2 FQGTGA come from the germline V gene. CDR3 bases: TGTGCCAGCAGCCCCCGAGGGGGGGCCTACAATGAGCAGTTCTTC. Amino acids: CASSPRGGAYNEQFF. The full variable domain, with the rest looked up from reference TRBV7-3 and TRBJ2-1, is GAGVSQTPSNKVTEKGKYVELRCDPISGHTALYWYRQSLGQGPEFLIYFQGTGAADDSGLPNDRFFAVRPEGSVSTLKIQRTERGDSAVYLCASSPRGGAYNEQFFGPGTRLTVL.

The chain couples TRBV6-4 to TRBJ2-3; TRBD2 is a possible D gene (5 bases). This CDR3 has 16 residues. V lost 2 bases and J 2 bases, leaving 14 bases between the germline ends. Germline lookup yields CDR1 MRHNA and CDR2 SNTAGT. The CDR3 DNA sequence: TGTGCCAGCAGTGACCGCGGGTCTGTCCACACAGATACGCAGTATTTT. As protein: CASSDRGSVHTDTQYF.

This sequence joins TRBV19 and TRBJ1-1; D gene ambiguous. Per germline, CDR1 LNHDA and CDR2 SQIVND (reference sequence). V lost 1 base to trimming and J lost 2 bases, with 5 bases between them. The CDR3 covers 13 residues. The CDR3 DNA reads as TGTGCCAGTAGTATAGGGGCTAACACTGAAGCTTTCTTT. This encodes CASSIGANTEAFF.

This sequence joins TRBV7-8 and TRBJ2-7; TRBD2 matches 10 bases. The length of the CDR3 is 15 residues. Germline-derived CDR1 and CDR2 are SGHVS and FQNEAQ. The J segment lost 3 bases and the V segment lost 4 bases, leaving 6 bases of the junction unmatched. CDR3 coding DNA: TGTGCCAGCAGCTACACGACTAGCGGGCACTACGAGCAGTACTTC. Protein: CASSYTTSGHYEQYF.

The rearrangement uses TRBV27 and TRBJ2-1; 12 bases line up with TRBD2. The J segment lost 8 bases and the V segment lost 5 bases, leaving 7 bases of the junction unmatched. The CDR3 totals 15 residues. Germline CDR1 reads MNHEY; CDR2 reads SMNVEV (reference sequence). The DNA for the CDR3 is TGTGCCAGCAGTCCTACTAGCGGGGGGTTCGATGAGCAGTTCTTC. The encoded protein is CASSPTSGGFDEQFF.

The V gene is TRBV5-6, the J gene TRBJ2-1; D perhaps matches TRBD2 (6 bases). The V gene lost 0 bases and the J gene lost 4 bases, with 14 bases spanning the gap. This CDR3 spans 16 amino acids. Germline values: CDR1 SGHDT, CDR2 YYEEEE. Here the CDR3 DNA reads TGTGCCAGCAGCTTGGGGAGGGGAGATTCGTACAATGAGCAGTTCTTC. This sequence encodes CASSLGRGDSYNEQFF. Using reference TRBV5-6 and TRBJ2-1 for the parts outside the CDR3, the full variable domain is DAGVTQSPTHLIKTRGQQVTLRCSPKSGHDTVSWYQQALGQGPQFIFQYYEEEERQRGNFPDRFSGHQFPNYSSELNVNALLLGDSALYLCASSLGRGDSYNEQFFGPGTRLTVL.